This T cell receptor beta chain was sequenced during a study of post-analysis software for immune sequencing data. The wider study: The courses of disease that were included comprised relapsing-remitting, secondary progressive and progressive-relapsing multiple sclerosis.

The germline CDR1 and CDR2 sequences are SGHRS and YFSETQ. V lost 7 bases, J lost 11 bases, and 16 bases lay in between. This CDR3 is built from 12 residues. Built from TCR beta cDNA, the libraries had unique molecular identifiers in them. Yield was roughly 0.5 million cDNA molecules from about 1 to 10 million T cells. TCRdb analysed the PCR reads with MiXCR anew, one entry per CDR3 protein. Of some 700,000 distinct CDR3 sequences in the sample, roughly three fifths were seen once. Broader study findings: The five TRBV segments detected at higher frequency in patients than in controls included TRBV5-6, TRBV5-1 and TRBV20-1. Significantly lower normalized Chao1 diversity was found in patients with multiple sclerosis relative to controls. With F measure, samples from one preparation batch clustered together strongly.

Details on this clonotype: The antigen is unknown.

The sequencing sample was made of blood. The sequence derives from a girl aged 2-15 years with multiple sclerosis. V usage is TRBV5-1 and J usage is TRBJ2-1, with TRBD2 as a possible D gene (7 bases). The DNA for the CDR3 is TGCGCCAGCGGAAAGGGGGAGGGACAGCAGTTCTTC. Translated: CASGKGEGQQFF.